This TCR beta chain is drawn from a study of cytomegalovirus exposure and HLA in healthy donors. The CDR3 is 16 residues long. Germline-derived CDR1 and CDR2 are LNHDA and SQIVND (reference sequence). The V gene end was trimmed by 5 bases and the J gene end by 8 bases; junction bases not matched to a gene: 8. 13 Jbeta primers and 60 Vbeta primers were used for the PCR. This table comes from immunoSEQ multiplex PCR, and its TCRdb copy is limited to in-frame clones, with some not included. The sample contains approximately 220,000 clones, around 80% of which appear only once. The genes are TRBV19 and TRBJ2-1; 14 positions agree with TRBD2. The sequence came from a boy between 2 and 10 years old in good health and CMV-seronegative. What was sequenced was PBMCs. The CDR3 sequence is CASSFRLAGGPHEQFF. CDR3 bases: TGTGCCAGTAGTTTTAGACTAGCGGGAGGGCCCCATGAGCAGTTCTTC. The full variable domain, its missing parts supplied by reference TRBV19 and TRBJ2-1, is DGGITQSPKYLFRKEGQNVTLSCEQNLNHDAMYWYRQDPGQGLRLIYYSQIVNDFQKGDIAEGYSVSREKKESFPLTVTSAQKNPTAFYLCASSFRLAGGPHEQFFGPGTRLTVL.